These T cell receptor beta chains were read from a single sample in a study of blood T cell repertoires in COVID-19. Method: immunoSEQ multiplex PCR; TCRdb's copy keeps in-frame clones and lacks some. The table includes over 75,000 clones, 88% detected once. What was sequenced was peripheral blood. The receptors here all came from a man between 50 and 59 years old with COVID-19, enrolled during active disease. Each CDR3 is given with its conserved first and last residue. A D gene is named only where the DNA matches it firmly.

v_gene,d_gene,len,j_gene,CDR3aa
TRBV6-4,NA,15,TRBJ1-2,CASSQTAGLAYGYTF
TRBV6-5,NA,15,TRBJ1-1,CASSYSGGLRQKAFF
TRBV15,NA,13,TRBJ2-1,CATSRLTDNEQFF
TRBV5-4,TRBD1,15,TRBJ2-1,CASSSGQGSYNEQFF
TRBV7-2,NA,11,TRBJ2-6,CASSPTPVLTF
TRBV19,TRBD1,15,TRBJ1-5,CASSWRGQNNQPQHF
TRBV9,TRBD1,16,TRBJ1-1,CASSAEATGGYTEAFF
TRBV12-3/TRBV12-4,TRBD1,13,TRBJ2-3,CASRLRGPDTQYF
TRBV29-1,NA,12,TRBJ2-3,CSVDLGTDTQYF
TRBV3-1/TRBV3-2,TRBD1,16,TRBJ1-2,CASSQPRTGPDGGYTF
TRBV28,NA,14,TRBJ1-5,CASIHGAANQPQHF
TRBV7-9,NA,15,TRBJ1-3,CATTKSGTSGNTIYF
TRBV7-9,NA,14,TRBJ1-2,CASNSRGQVYGYTF
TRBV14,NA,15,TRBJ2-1,CASPPDRQNINEQFF
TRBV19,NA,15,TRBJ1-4,CASSISGQSYEKLFF
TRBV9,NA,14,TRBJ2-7,CASSKEGKFYEQYF
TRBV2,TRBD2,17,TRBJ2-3,CASSAASGGAFLDTQYF
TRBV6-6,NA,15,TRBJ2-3,CASSYVSPGTDTQYF
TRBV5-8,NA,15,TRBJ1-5,CASSLVGVLNQPQHF
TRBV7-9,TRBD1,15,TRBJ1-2,CASSAKQGALSGYTF
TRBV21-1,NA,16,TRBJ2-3,CASRLARTGCADTQYF
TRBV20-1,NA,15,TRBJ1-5,CSASRGGSGNQPQHF